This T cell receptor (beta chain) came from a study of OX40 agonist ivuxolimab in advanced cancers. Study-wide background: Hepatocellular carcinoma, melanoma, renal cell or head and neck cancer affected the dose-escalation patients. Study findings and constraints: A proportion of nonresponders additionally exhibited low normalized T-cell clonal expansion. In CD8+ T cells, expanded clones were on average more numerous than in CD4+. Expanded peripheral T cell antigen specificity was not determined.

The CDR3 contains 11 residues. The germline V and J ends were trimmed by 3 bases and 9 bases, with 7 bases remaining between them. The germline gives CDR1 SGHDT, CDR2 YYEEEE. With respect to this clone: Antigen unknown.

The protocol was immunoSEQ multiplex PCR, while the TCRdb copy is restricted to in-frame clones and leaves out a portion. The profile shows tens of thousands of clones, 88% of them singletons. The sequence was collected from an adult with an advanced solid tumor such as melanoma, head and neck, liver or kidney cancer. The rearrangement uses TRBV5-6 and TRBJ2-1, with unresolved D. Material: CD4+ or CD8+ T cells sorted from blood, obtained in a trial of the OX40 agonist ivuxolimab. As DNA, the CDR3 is TGTGCCAGCAGCTCTACAATTGAGCAGTTCTTC. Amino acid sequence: CASSSTIEQFF.